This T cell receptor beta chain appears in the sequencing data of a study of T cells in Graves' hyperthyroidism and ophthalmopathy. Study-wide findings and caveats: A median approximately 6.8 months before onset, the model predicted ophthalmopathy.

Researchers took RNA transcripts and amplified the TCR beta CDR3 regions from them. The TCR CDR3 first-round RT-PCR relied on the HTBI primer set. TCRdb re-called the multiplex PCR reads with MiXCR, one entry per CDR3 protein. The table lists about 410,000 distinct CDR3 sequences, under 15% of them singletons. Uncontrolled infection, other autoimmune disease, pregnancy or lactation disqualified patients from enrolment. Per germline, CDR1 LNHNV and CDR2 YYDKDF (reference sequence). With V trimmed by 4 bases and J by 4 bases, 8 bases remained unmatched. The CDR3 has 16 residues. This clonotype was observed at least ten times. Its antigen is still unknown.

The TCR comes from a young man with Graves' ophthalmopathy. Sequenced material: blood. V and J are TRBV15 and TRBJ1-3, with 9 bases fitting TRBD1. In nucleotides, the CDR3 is TGTGCCACCAGCATAGGGACAGGGATGGACGGAAACACCATATATTTT. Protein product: CATSIGTGMDGNTIYF.